These 7 T cell receptor beta chains came from one sample sequenced in a study of blood T cells in healthy people across ages. A second PCR, run for about 7 to 11 cycles, used a sample-barcoded 5' primer plus a J-beta primer mix. Using its own MiXCR run on the 5' RACE reads, TCRdb lists one record per CDR3 protein. The profile covers 450,000 to 650,000 distinct CDR3 sequences, with around 24% appearing a single time and around 10% taken by the ten largest. These data were also reused for a study on T cells of mothers and their children.

The sample taken for sequencing was blood. All receptors come from a boy between 10 and 17 years old in good health.

The chain carries TRBV2 and TRBJ1-2, with 8 bases lining up with TRBD1. The germline V gene encodes CDR1 SNHLY and CDR2 FYNNEI. The length of the CDR3 is 16 residues. V shed 4 bases and J 3 bases; nucleotides not matched to a gene: 10. CDR3 protein: CASSGTDRAADYGYTF. The CDR3 coding sequence is TGTGCCAGCAGTGGAACGGACAGGGCGGCTGACTATGGCTACACCTTC.

This chain uses TRBV28 with TRBJ1-1, with 8 bases lining up with TRBD1. V lost 7 bases to trimming and J lost 1 base; unmatched junction nucleotides: 11. The germline gives CDR1 MDHEN, CDR2 SYDVKM. The CDR3 is 16 residues long. The CDR3 DNA sequence: TGTGCCAGCACCATAAGACAGGGGCGTGGGAACACTGAAGCTTTCTTT. This encodes CASTIRQGRGNTEAFF.

The V call is TRBV27, the J call TRBJ2-6, with D perhaps matching TRBD2 (6 bases). The CDR3 has 15 residues. Germline CDR1 reads MNHEY; CDR2 reads SMNVEV (reference sequence). The ends were cut back, 2 bases at V and 3 bases at J, with 8 bases in the middle. The CDR3, as DNA: TGTGCCAGCAGTTTAAGGGGAGGTGGGGCCAACGTCCTGACTTTC. Amino acid sequence: CASSLRGGGANVLTF.

As concerns this clonotype: Since no conserved phenylalanine or tryptophan closes the CDR3, a read error is the likely cause. This rearrangement joins TRBV28 to TRBJ2-6; TRBD1 is a possible D gene (5 bases). The CDR3 has 15 amino acids. Germline CDR1 and CDR2: MDHEN and SYDVKM. V dropped 3 bases and J dropped 1 base, with 7 bases sitting between them. The CDR3 sequence is CASSFSGSGANVLTC. The CDR3 DNA sequence: TGTGCCAGCAGTTTCTCAGGGTCTGGGGCCAACGTCCTGACTTGC.

This chain uses TRBV28 with TRBJ2-7, with TRBD1 as a possible D gene (6 bases). The V end lost 6 bases, the J end lost 0 bases, and 12 bases lay between the germline ends. The CDR3 has 14 amino acids. CDR1 is MDHEN and CDR2 is SYDVKM in the germline V gene. The CDR3 loop reads CASRKGTSSYEQYF. The DNA for the CDR3 is TGTGCCAGCAGGAAGGGGACAAGCTCCTACGAGCAGTACTTC.

In its sample, this clonotype was seen a few times. The chain carries TRBV12-3 or TRBV12-4 and TRBJ1-5; D uncertain. This CDR3 has 14 residues. The V end lost 5 bases, the J end lost 3 bases, and 11 bases lay between the germline ends. The CDR3 protein is CASSLRENNQPQHF. The CDR3, as DNA: TGTGCCAGCAGTCTTAGGGAAAACAATCAGCCCCAGCATTTT.

This clonotype was counted only a few times. The chain is built from TRBV27 and TRBJ1-6; the D is unclear. The CDR3 runs to 12 residues. Per germline, CDR1 MNHEY and CDR2 SMNVEV (reference sequence). V was trimmed by 8 bases and J by 0 bases, leaving 2 bases between them. CDR3 protein: CASGSYNSPLHF. The CDR3 DNA reads TGTGCCAGCGGCTCCTATAATTCACCCCTCCACTTT.